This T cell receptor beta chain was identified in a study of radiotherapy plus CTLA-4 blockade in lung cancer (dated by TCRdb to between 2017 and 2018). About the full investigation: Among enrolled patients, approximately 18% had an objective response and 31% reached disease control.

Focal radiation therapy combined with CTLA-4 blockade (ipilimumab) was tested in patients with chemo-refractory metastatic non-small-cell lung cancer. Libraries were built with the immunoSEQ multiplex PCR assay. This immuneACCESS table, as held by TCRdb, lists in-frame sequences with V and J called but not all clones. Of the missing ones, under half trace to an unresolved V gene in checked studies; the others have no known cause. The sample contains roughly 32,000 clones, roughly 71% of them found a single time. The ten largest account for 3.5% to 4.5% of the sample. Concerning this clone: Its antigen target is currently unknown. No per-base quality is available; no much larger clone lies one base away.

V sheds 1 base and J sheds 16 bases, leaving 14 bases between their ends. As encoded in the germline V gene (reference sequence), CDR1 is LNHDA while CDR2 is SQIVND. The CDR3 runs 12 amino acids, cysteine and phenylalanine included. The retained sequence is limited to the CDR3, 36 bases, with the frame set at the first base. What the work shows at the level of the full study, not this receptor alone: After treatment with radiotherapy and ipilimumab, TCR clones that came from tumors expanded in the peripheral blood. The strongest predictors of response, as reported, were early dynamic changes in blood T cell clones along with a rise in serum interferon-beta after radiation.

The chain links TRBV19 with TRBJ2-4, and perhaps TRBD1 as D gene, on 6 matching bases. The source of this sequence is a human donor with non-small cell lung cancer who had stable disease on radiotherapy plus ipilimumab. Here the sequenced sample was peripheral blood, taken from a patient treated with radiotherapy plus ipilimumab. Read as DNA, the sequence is TGTGCCAGTAGTATAGGTACAGGGATTCCCTACTTC. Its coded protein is CASSIGTGIPYF.